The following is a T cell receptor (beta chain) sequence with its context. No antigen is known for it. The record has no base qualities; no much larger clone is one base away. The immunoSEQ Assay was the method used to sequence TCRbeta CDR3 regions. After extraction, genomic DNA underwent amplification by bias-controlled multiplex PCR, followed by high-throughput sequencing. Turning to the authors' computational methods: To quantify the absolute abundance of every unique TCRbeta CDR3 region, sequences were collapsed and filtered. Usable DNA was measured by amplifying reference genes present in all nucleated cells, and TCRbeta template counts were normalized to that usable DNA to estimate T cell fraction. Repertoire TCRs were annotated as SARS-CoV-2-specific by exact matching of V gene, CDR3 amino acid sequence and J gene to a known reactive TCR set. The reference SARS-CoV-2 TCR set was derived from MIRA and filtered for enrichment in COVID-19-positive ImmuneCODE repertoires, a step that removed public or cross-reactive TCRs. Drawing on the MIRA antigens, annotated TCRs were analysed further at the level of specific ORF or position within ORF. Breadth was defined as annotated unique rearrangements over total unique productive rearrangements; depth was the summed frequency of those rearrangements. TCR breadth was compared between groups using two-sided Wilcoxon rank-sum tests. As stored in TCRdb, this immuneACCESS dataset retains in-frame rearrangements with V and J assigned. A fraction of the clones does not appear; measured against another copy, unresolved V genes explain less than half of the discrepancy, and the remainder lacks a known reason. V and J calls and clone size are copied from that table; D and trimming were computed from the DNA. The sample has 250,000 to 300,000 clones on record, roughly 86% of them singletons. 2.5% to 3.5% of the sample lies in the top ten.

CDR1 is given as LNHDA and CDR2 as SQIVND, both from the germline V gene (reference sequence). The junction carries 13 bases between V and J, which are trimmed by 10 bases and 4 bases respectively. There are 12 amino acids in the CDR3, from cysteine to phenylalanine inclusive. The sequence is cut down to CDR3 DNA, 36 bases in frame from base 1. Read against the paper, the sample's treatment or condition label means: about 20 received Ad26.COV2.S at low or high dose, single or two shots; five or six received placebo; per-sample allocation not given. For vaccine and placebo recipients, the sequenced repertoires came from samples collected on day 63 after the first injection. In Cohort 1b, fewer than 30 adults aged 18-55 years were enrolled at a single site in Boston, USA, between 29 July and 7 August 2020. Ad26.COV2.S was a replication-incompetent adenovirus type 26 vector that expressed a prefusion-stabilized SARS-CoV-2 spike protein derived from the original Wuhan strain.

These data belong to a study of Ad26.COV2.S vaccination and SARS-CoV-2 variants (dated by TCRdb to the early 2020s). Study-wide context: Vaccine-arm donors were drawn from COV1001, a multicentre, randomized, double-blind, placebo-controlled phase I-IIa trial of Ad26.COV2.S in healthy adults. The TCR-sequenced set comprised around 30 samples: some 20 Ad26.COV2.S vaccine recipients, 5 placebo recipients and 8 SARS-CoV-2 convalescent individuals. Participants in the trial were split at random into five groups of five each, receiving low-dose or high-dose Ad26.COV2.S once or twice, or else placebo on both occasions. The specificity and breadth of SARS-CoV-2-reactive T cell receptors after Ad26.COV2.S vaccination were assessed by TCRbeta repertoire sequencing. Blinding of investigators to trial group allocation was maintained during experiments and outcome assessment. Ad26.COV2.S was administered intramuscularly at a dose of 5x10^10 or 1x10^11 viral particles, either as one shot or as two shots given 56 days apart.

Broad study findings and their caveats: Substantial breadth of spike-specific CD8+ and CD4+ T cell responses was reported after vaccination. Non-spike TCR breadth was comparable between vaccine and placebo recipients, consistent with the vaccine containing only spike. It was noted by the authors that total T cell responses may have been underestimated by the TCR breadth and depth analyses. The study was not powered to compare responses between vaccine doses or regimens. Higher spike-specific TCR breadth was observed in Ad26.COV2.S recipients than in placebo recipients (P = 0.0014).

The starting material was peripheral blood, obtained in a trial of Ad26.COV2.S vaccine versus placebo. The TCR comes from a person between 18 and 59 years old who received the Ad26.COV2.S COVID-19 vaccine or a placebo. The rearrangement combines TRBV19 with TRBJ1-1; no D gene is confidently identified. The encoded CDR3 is CATRLGSTEAFF. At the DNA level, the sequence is TGTGCCACCCGGCTGGGAAGCACTGAAGCTTTCTTT.